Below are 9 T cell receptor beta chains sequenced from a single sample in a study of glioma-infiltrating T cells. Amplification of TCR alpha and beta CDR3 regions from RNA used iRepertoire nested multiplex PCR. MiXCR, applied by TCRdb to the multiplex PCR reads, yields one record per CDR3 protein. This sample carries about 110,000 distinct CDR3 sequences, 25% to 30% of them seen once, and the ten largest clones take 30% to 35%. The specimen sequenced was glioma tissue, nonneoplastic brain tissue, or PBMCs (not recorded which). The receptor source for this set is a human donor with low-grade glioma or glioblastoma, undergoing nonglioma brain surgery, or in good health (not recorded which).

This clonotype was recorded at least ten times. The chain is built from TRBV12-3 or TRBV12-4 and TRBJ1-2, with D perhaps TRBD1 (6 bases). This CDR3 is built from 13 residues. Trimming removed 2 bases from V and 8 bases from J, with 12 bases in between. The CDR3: CASSLRRGEGYTF. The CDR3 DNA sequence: TGTGCCAGCAGTTTAAGGAGGGGGGAAGGCTACACCTTC.

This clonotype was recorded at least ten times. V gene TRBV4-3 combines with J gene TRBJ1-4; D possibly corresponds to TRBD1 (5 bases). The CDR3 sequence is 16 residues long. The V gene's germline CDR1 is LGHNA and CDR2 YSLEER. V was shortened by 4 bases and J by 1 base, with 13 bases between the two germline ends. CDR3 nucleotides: TGCGCCAGCAGCCCCCAGGGATTTGGAACTAATGAAAAACTGTTTTTT. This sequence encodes CASSPQGFGTNEKLFF.

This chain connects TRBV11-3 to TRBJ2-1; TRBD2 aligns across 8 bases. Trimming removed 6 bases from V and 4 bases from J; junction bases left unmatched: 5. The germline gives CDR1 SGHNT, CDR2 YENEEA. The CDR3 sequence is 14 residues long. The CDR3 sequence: CASSLKRGYNEQFF. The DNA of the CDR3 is TGTGCCAGCAGTCTTAAGCGGGGGTACAATGAGCAGTTCTTC.

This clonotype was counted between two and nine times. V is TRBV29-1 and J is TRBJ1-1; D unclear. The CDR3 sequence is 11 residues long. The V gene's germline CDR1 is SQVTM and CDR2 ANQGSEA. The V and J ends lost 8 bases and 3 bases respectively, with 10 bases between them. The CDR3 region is CSLGRDTEAFF. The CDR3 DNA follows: TGCAGCCTTGGGCGGGACACTGAAGCTTTCTTT.

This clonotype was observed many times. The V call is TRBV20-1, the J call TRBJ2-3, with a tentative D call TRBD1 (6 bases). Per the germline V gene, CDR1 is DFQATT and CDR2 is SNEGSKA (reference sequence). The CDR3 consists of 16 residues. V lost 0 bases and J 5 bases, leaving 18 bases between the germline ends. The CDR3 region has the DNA TGCAGTGCTAGAGATTTCTCAACCCCGGGACAAGATACGCAGTATTTT. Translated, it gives CSARDFSTPGQDTQYF.

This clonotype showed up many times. The CDR3 coding sequence is TGTGCCACCAGTGACCTGACCGGGGGGTCCTACAATGAGCAGTTCTTC. Its protein product is CATSDLTGGSYNEQFF. The chain carries TRBV24-1 and TRBJ2-1; TRBD2 matches at 7 bases. The CDR3 covers 16 residues. Germline assignment: CDR1 KGHDR and CDR2 SFDVKD. The trim removed 4 bases at V and 1 base at J, leaving 6 bases unmatched.

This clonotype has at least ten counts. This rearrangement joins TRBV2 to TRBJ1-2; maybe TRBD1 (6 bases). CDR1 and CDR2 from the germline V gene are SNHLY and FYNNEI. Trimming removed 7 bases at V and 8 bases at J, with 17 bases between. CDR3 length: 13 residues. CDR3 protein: CASKSTRGYGYTF. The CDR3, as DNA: TGTGCCAGCAAATCAACCAGGGGCTACGGCTACACCTTC.

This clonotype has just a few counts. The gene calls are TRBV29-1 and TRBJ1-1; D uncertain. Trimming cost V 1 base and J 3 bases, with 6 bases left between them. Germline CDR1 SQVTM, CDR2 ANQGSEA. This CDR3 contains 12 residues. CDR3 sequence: CSVEGVYTEAFF. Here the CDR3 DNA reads TGCAGCGTTGAAGGTGTATACACTGAAGCTTTCTTT.

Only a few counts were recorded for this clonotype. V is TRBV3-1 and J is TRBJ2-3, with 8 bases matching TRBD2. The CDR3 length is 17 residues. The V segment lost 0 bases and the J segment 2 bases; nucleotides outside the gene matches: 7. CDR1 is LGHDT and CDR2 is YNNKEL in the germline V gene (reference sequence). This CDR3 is CASSQDSLAGITDTQYF. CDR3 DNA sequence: TGTGCCAGCAGCCAAGATAGTCTAGCGGGTATCACAGATACGCAGTATTTT.